The entry below describes one T cell receptor (beta chain). Its specificity is unknown. Germline-derived CDR1 and CDR2 are KGHSH and LQKENI. The CDR3 extends over 12 amino acids. Trimming stripped 1 base from V and 0 bases from J, with 0 bases between. The table came from immunoSEQ multiplex PCR; TCRdb's copy has only in-frame clones and leaves some out. The sample holds 65,000 to 95,000 clones; over 70% are singletons and the top ten take roughly 1.1%. This sample is drawn from a study of vaccination effects on CD4 cells after COVID-19. Study results and limitations: The study found marked clonal contraction of infection- and vaccine-induced clones late after vaccination.

Antigen-specific CD4+ T cells were expanded (with viral peptide pools) by the ViraFEST assay ahead of sequencing. It was after roughly ten days of culture that CD4+ T cells were isolated. Two doses of BNT162b2 or mRNA-1273 vaccine were administered to participants. Cultures got half-medium changes with IL-2 on days 3 and 7. The material sequenced was CD4+ T cells from PBMCs cultured with HCoV-OC43 spike peptides, taken after COVID-19 vaccination. Subset: HCoV-OC43 spike overlapping peptide pool stimulation. The chain combines TRBV18 with TRBJ1-1; D uncertain. The receptor's source is a human donor who received a COVID-19 vaccine. The CDR3 DNA reads TGTGCCAGCTCACCACTGAACACTGAAGCTTTCTTT. This gives the protein CASSPLNTEAFF.